This TCR beta chain is from a study of blood T cell repertoires in COVID-19. Study-level background: Acute and convalescent COVID-19 specimens originated in the United States, Italy and Spain. T cells, B-cell-depleted T cells, or PBMCs provided the cDNA or gDNA that served as material.

Authors' analysis steps: From reference gene primer amplification, estimates of nucleated cell counts were derived. Produced via immunoSEQ multiplex PCR; TCRdb's table is partial and in-frame only. V, J and clone size reflect that table, while D and trimming were determined from the DNA. The sample includes about 160,000 clones, approximately 82% seen only once; the top ten take roughly 15%. V was clipped by 0 bases and J by 4 bases; unmatched bases: 3. The CDR3 runs 15 residues. Germline V lookup: CDR1 LGHNA, CDR2 YSLEER. The chain has TRBV4-3 and TRBJ2-7; 10 positions match TRBD2. The sequence was collected from a human donor with acute or convalescent COVID-19. The donor label of this sample is uncertain. Sequenced material: peripheral blood. CDR3 in DNA: TGCGCCAGCAGCCAAGAACTAGCGGGGAGTTACGAGCAGTACTTC. It encodes CASSQELAGSYEQYF.